The entry that follows covers one T cell receptor (beta chain) sequence. This entry is derived from a study of blood T cell repertoires in COVID-19. Whole-study context: Sources were T cells, B-cell-depleted T cells, or PBMCs; the material itself was cDNA or gDNA.

Each participant's cohort was designated according to participant-reported clinical history. In the authors' methods: Amplified reference gene primers provided the basis for estimating nucleated cell counts. Method: immunoSEQ multiplex PCR; TCRdb's copy keeps in-frame clones and lacks some. Clone size and the V and J calls come from that table; the DNA yielded D and trimming. The sample yields around 200,000 clones, over 80% seen once. The clonotype originates from a man aged 25-40 years who had recovered from COVID-19. Sequenced material: PBMCs or T cells enriched from blood (not recorded which).

This CDR3 is CASSVLDRGLGEQYF. The CDR3 region has the DNA TGTGCCAGCAGCGTCTTGGACAGGGGGCTCGGGGAGCAGTACTTC. The chain is built from TRBV9 and TRBJ2-7; the match to TRBD1 covers 11 bases. Trimming at V came to 2 bases and at J to 7 bases, leaving 8 bases not matched to a gene. Looked up from germline, CDR1 is SGDLS and CDR2 is YYNGEE. This CDR3 is 15 amino acids long.